The rows below give T cell receptor beta chains drawn from one sample of a study of graft-versus-host responses after intestinal transplantation. Libraries were prepared by immunoSEQ multiplex PCR; TCRdb keeps only in-frame clonotypes and omits some of them. Altogether over 40,000 clones are present, approximately 95% being singletons, with the ten largest covering roughly 0.52%. No antigen has been assigned to these receptors. The specimen comprised unstimulated CD8+ T cells sorted from spleen or lymph node cells, sampled before transplant. The receptors here all came from a human donor who was the organ donor for an intestinal transplant. Both conserved end residues are part of each CDR3. The D gene is left open where the match is weak. Only some rows state a clone size, as once, few, many or a class for expanded clones.

abundance,j_gene,v_gene,d_gene,len,CDR3aa,CDR3nt
-,TRBJ2-5,TRBV2,-,15,CASREGIGFVETQYF,TGTGCCAGCAGGGAGGGTATCGGGTTTGTGGAGACCCAGTACTTC
-,TRBJ2-1,TRBV13,-,14,CASSLEQGGGEQFF,TGTGCCAGCAGCTTGGAACAGGGTGGCGGTGAGCAGTTCTTC
-,TRBJ2-7,TRBV6-5,-,14,CASSYAGPRDEQYF,TGTGCCAGCAGTTATGCGGGGCCCAGGGACGAGCAGTACTTC
-,TRBJ2-1,TRBV4-3,-,16,CASSQDRGGTYNEQFF,TGCGCCAGCAGCCAAGATAGGGGGGGCACCTACAATGAGCAGTTCTTC
-,TRBJ2-7,TRBV19,-,13,CASSPGGSYEQYF,TGTGCCAGTAGCCCCGGAGGGTCCTACGAGCAGTACTTC
-,TRBJ1-2,TRBV7-3,TRBD1,14,CASIPGGTNYGYTF,TGTGCCAGCATCCCAGGGGGCACGAACTATGGCTACACCTTC
-,TRBJ1-2,TRBV9,TRBD1,19,CASSVGPSFIGQVTYGYTF,TGTGCCAGCAGCGTAGGTCCCAGCTTTATCGGACAGGTGACCTATGGCTACACCTTC
-,TRBJ1-1,TRBV2,-,13,CASSQTVQTEAFF,TGTGCCAGCAGTCAGACGGTCCAGACTGAAGCTTTCTTT
-,TRBJ2-5,TRBV7-2,TRBD2,18,CASSLPSGGAGYQETQYF,TGTGCCAGCAGCTTACCTAGCGGGGGGGCCGGATACCAAGAGACCCAGTACTTC
-,TRBJ2-7,TRBV12-5,TRBD2,15,CASGLPAGPGGEQYF,TGTGCTAGTGGTTTGCCGGCGGGCCCCGGGGGGGAGCAGTACTTC
-,TRBJ2-7,TRBV6-4,-,12,CASWRSPYEQYF,TGTGCCAGCTGGAGATCACCCTACGAGCAGTACTTC
-,TRBJ2-1,TRBV15,TRBD2,16,CATSTDGRGGPGEQFF,TGTGCCACCAGCACTGACGGTCGGGGGGGGCCAGGTGAGCAGTTCTTC
-,TRBJ2-3,TRBV4-1,TRBD2,16,CASSLPPAGGTGTQYF,TGCGCCAGCAGCCTCCCGCCAGCGGGGGGAACAGGTACGCAGTATTTT
-,TRBJ1-4,TRBV6-1,-,15,CASSGLWAVGEKLFF,TGTGCCAGCAGTGGGTTATGGGCCGTCGGCGAAAAACTGTTTTTT
-,TRBJ2-1,TRBV4-3,-,18,CASSHFQFRSGLSCEQFF,TGCGCCAGCAGCCATTTTCAATTCCGTTCGGGGCTCTCGTGTGAGCAGTTCTTC
-,TRBJ1-5,TRBV4-3,-,18,CASSQELQGGRGYQPQHF,TGCGCCAGCAGCCAAGAATTACAGGGAGGGAGAGGGTATCAGCCCCAGCATTTT
-,TRBJ2-3,TRBV5-6,TRBD2,15,CASSLMGRVLDTQYF,TGTGCCAGCAGCTTGATGGGGAGGGTGCTAGATACGCAGTATTTT
-,TRBJ2-1,TRBV7-9,TRBD1,13,CASSSDRGIEQFF,TGTGCCAGCAGCTCGGACAGGGGTATTGAGCAGTTCTTC
-,TRBJ1-1,TRBV7-2,-,12,CASSPRGTEAFF,TGTGCCAGCAGCCCCAGGGGCACTGAAGCTTTCTTT
-,TRBJ2-1,TRBV5-8,-,12,CASSHNNNEQFF,TGTGCCAGCAGCCACAACAACAATGAGCAGTTCTTC
few,TRBJ2-5,TRBV5-6,-,16,CASSLASWGPEETQYF,TGTGCCAGCAGCTTGGCCAGTTGGGGGCCCGAGGAGACCCAGTACTTC
-,TRBJ1-5,TRBV25-1,-,14,CASSDSGFGQPQHF,TGTGCCAGCAGTGATTCGGGATTCGGTCAGCCCCAGCATTTT
-,TRBJ2-5,TRBV7-7,TRBD1,14,CASSLVQGAKTQYF,TGTGCTAGCAGCTTAGTACAGGGGGCGAAGACCCAGTACTTC
-,TRBJ2-5,TRBV6-5,-,14,CASNPRRTQETQYF,TGTGCCAGCAATCCCCGACGGACCCAAGAGACCCAGTACTTC
once,TRBJ2-7,TRBV7-9,-,13,CASSLDRGYEQYF,TGTGCCAGCAGCTTGGATAGGGGCTACGAGCAGTACTTC
-,TRBJ2-1,TRBV7-9,-,11,CASSAMGEQFF,TGTGCCAGCAGCGCCATGGGTGAGCAGTTCTTC
-,TRBJ1-6,TRBV9,TRBD1,21,CASSNPSGTADTSSYNSPLHF,TGTGCCAGCAGCAATCCCTCCGGGACAGCCGACACGAGCTCCTATAATTCACCCCTCCACTTT
once,TRBJ2-1,TRBV29-1,TRBD1,14,CSASDRGWGDEQFF,TGCAGCGCTTCGGACAGGGGGTGGGGTGATGAGCAGTTCTTC
-,TRBJ1-1,TRBV29-1,-,17,CSAKKPYTDRLNTEAFF,TGCAGCGCTAAAAAACCTTATACAGACAGGCTGAACACTGAAGCTTTCTTT
once,TRBJ1-2,TRBV5-4,-,18,CASSSKPLQKLWGYGYTF,TGTGCCAGCAGCTCCAAGCCGCTACAGAAGCTATGGGGTTATGGCTACACCTTC
once,TRBJ1-2,TRBV4-1,-,13,CASSQGVNYGYTF,TGCGCCAGCAGCCAAGGGGTTAACTATGGCTACACCTTC
once,TRBJ2-5,TRBV5-4,-,13,CASSSGAGPEQYF,TGTGCCAGCAGCTCGGGGGCCGGTCCTGAGCAGTACTTC
once,TRBJ2-7,TRBV5-8,TRBD2,15,CASSGGGLSSCEQYF,TGTGCCAGCAGCGGCGGGGGACTATCATCCTGCGAGCAGTACTTC
once,TRBJ2-4,TRBV7-9,-,15,CASSSPVGLKNIQYF,TGTGCCAGCAGTTCCCCGGTGGGTCTTAAAAACATTCAGTACTTC
-,TRBJ2-7,TRBV4-3,TRBD2,14,CASSQGGGAYEQYF,TGCGCCAGCAGCCAGGGCGGGGGGGCCTACGAGCAGTACTTC
-,TRBJ2-1,TRBV5-8,TRBD2,15,CASSLGLAGRDEQFF,TGTGCCAGCAGCTTGGGACTAGCGGGGAGGGATGAGCAGTTCTTC
-,TRBJ2-6,TRBV6-1,-,14,CASSEAGGANVLTF,TGTGCCAGCAGTGAAGCAGGTGGGGCCAACGTCCTGACTTTC
-,TRBJ1-1,TRBV5-6,-,13,CASSLGRRTRAFF,TGTGCCAGCAGCTTGGGTCGAAGGACGCGAGCTTTCTTT
-,TRBJ2-7,TRBV6-5,TRBD1,15,CASHPRTGLNYEQYF,TGTGCCAGCCACCCGAGGACAGGGCTAAACTACGAGCAGTACTTC
-,TRBJ2-5,TRBV27,-,15,CASSPLVGAGETQYF,TGTGCCAGCAGTCCCTTGGTCGGGGCGGGGGAGACCCAGTACTTC
-,TRBJ2-2,TRBV7-9,-,14,CASSLAREAGELFF,TGTGCCAGCAGCTTAGCCAGGGAAGCCGGGGAGCTGTTTTTT
-,TRBJ2-7,TRBV5-1,TRBD2,15,CASSLIAGGPNEQYF,TGCGCCAGCAGCCTAATAGCGGGGGGCCCCAACGAGCAGTACTTC